This passage covers 31 T cell receptor beta chains from one sample sequenced in a study of metastatic and nonmetastatic thyroid tumors. Prior to thyroid surgery, none of the patients had received any treatment. TCRdb redid the clone calls on the PCR reads using MiXCR. The repertoire holds tens of thousands of clones, 10% to 12% seen once, with less than 25% in the top ten. The sequenced material came from blood. Source of these receptors: a female donor with papillary thyroid cancer or a benign thyroid nodule (not recorded which). Some clones in this sample may be carry-over from other donors' samples.

Many counts were recorded for this clone. This chain links TRBV14 with TRBJ2-1; D remains ambiguous. The CDR3 runs 13 residues. Per germline, CDR1 SGHDN and CDR2 FVKESK. V was pared by 1 base and J by 5 bases, with 6 bases between. The CDR3 nucleotides are TGTGCCAGCAGCCAAGTCCTTCACAATGAGCAGTTCTTC. As protein: CASSQVLHNEQFF.

Notes on this clone: In this CDR3 the conserved last residue, phenylalanine or tryptophan, is missing, so a read error is likely. V usage is TRBV18 and J usage is TRBJ1-6; TRBD1 is a possible D gene (6 bases). The germline CDR1 and CDR2 sequences are KGHSH and LQKENI. This CDR3 contains 14 residues. The CDR3 DNA sequence: TGTGCCAGCTCACCGCGACAGGATAACTCACCCCTCCACTCT. This sequence encodes CASSPRQDNSPLHS.

There are many counts of this clone. The chain is built from TRBV5-1 and TRBJ1-1, with TRBD1 matching 11 bases. Germline V lookup: CDR1 SGHRS, CDR2 YFSETQ. Trimming cost V 3 bases and J 3 bases; bases outside gene matches: 7. The CDR3 runs to 16 residues. This CDR3 reads CASSWTGGGADTEAFF. The CDR3 DNA is TGCGCCAGCAGCTGGACAGGGGGCGGTGCGGACACTGAAGCTTTCTTT. Looking up the rest from reference TRBV5-1 and TRBJ1-1 gives the full variable domain: KAGVTQTPRYLIKTRGQQVTLSCSPISGHRSVSWYQQTPGQGLQFLFEYFSETQRNKGNFPGRFSGRQFSNSRSEMNVSTLELGDSALYLCASSWTGGGADTEAFFGQGTRLTVV.

This clone was seen repeatedly, ten times or more. The CDR3 loop is CASSGTGQGAYEQYF. The CDR3 DNA reads as TGTGCCAGCAGTGGAACGGGACAGGGGGCTTACGAGCAGTACTTC. This chain links TRBV6-1 with TRBJ2-7; TRBD1 matches 12 bases. The germline V gene encodes CDR1 MNHNS and CDR2 SASEGT. V lost 4 bases, J lost 4 bases, and 5 bases stayed unmatched. The CDR3 covers 15 residues.

This clone turned up a few times. A much larger clone differs from this one at a single base, so this may be a read error. The genes are TRBV29-1 and TRBJ2-7, with D perhaps TRBD1 (6 bases). The germline gives CDR1 SQVTM, CDR2 ANQGSEA. Trimming stripped 0 bases from V and 8 bases from J, with 11 bases between. The CDR3 spans 12 residues. The CDR3 nucleotides read TGCAGCGTTGAAGATCTTGGGGACAAGCAGTACTTC. Protein sequence: CSVEDLGDKQYF.

This clone was recorded many times. The rearrangement joins TRBV4-2 to TRBJ1-3; D gene ambiguous. Per germline, CDR1 LGHNA and CDR2 YNFKEQ. V was clipped by 4 bases and J by 0 bases, with 13 bases between them. There are 16 residues in the CDR3. CDR3 residues: CASSPRRGDSGNTIYF. The CDR3 DNA sequence: TGTGCCAGCAGCCCCCGGCGCGGAGACTCTGGAAACACCATATATTTT.

As regards this clone: Being one base from a much bigger clone, this may be a read error. Other nucleotide sequences from this sample produce the same CDR3. The genes are TRBV6-4 and TRBJ2-3, with 12 bases identical to TRBD1. After removal of 0 bases from V and 4 bases from J, the junction contained 2 bases not matched to a gene. The CDR3 is 16 residues long. CDR1 and CDR2 from the germline V gene are MRHNA and SNTAGT. The CDR3 DNA is TGTGCCAGCAGTGACTCGGGGACAGGGGGCGCAGATACGCAGTATTTT. Protein product: CASSDSGTGGADTQYF.

This clone was recorded many times. The chain carries TRBV27 and TRBJ2-1; the D gene is possibly TRBD2 (5 bases). CDR1 is MNHEY, CDR2 SMNVEV, per germline (reference sequence). Trimming shortened V by 2 bases and J by 0 bases, and 11 bases separated the two germline ends. The CDR3 is 16 amino acids. The CDR3 DNA reads as TGTGCCAGCAGTTTACCAGCGGCAAACTCCTACAATGAGCAGTTCTTC. This codes for CASSLPAANSYNEQFF.

This clone came up a few times. The CDR3 DNA is TGTGCCAGCAGTGAAGGGATGGCTCCCCCGGCCAACGAGCAGTACTTC. Translating gives CASSEGMAPPANEQYF. The rearrangement uses TRBV6-1 and TRBJ2-7; D unresolved. CDR3 length: 16 residues. Germline values: CDR1 MNHNS, CDR2 SASEGT. The V gene lost 1 base and the J gene lost 5 bases, with 18 bases spanning the gap.

The CDR3 here is CASSLETQYF. The DNA for the CDR3 is TGCGCCAGCAGCTTGGAAACCCAGTACTTC. V and J are TRBV5-1 and TRBJ2-5; D remains unclear. Germline V CDR1 and CDR2: SGHRS, YFSETQ. CDR3 length: 10 amino acids. Trimming left V 0 bases short and J 8 bases short, with 2 bases between.

Details on this clone: One base away lies a much larger clone, so this may be a sequencing read error. Other DNA sequences in this sample translate to the same CDR3. The chain employs TRBV7-9 and TRBJ2-3, with 7 bases fitting TRBD1. Germline CDR1 and CDR2: SEHNR and FQNEAQ (reference sequence). The CDR3 spans 14 residues. The CDR3 sequence is CASSDNRGTDTQYF. CDR3 sequence (DNA): TGTGCCAGCAGCGATAACAGGGGAACAGATACTCAGTATTTT.

This clone was counted many times. The chain carries TRBV4-3 and TRBJ1-3, with D unclear. V lost 0 bases, J lost 0 bases, and 6 bases lay in between. CDR1 is LGHNA and CDR2 is YSLEER in the germline V gene. There are 15 residues in the CDR3. CDR3 nucleotides: TGCGCCAGCAGCCAAGAGTACAGCTCTGGAAACACCATATATTTT. Translated: CASSQEYSSGNTIYF.

This clone was detected many times. The chain joins TRBV11-3 to TRBJ2-1, with D possibly matching TRBD2 (5 bases). The germline V and J ends were trimmed by 2 bases and 2 bases, with 7 bases remaining between them. Germline-derived CDR1 and CDR2 are SGHNT and YENEEA. CDR3 size: 14 residues. The CDR3 nucleotides read TGTGCCAGCAGCTTACCGGGGACCTACAATGAGCAGTTCTTC. This encodes CASSLPGTYNEQFF.

This clone occurred a few times. A read error is likely, as this CDR3 ends without the conserved phenylalanine or tryptophan. The V and J genes are TRBV6-5 and TRBJ2-2; tentative D call: TRBD2 (6 bases). This CDR3 comprises 14 residues. CDR1 and CDR2 (germline): MNHEY, SVGAGI. V was cut by 2 bases and J by 10 bases, with 14 bases left in between. The CDR3 DNA reads TGTGCCAGCAGTTACGTTTCGGGAGCCGTGGAGCTGTTTCTT. This sequence encodes CASSYVSGAVELFL.

This clone was counted at least ten times. This CDR3 reads CASSIISPTGELFF. CDR3 DNA: TGTGCCAGTAGTATAATTTCGCCGACCGGGGAGCTGTTTTTT. The chain couples TRBV19 to TRBJ2-2; D gene unclear. The CDR3 covers 14 residues. Deletions cut 2 bases from V and 5 bases from J, with 9 bases between. CDR1 and CDR2 (germline): LNHDA, SQIVND (reference sequence).

In its sample, this clone was seen a few times. A much larger clone is a single base away; this may be a read error. The chain couples TRBV7-9 to TRBJ2-7; 7 nucleotides match TRBD1. V lost 2 bases to trimming and J lost 2 bases; unmatched junction nucleotides: 3. Germline V lookup: CDR1 SEHNR, CDR2 FQNEAQ (reference sequence). This CDR3 region has 14 residues. The CDR3: CASSLRGHPYEQYF. CDR3 sequence (DNA): TGTGCCAGCAGCTTAAGGGGGCATCCCTACGAGCAGTACTTC.

This clone occurred many times. This chain connects TRBV5-1 to TRBJ2-5, with D tentatively TRBD2 (5 bases). The CDR3 extends over 15 amino acids. Trimming removed 1 base at V and 1 base at J, with 11 bases between. The germline gives CDR1 SGHRS, CDR2 YFSETQ. As DNA, the CDR3 is TGCGCCAGCAGCTTGTACGGGGATTCCCAAGAGACCCAGTACTTC. Its translation is CASSLYGDSQETQYF.

The table lists this clone with a count of one. The chain combines TRBV11-2 with TRBJ2-7; TRBD2 agrees at 9 bases. This CDR3 region has 15 residues. Trimming cost V 2 bases and J 5 bases; bases outside gene matches: 7. In germline, CDR1 is SGHAT, CDR2 FQNNGV. CDR3 sequence (DNA): TGTGCCAGCAGCTTATACCTCGCGGGAGGGGACGAGCAGTACTTC. Translated, it gives CASSLYLAGGDEQYF.

This clone was observed many times. This chain links TRBV27 with TRBJ2-1; 10 bases are a match to TRBD2. In germline, CDR1 is MNHEY, CDR2 SMNVEV (reference sequence). V was clipped by 5 bases and J by 15 bases; unmatched bases: 7. CDR3 length equals 12 residues. The CDR3 region is CASSGGLAAWFF. The CDR3 coding sequence is TGTGCCAGCAGTGGCGGACTAGCGGCCTGGTTCTTC.

This clone has ten or more counts. The chain links TRBV25-1 to TRBJ2-3; TRBD2 matches at 10 bases. V was clipped by 5 bases and J by 2 bases; unmatched bases: 10. In germline, CDR1 is MGHDK, CDR2 SYGVNS. CDR3 length: 17 amino acids. The CDR3 DNA reads as TGTGCCAGCAGTCGCCCCAGGGGACTAGCGACCACAGATACGCAGTATTTT. Its translation is CASSRPRGLATTDTQYF.

The table lists this clone with a few counts. The chain links TRBV28 to TRBJ2-1; no firm D call. Germline loops: CDR1 MDHEN, CDR2 SYDVKM. Trimming took 7 bases from V and 7 from J, leaving 8 bases between them. The CDR3 has 11 residues. The CDR3 spells CASMIGNEQFF. CDR3 coding DNA: TGTGCCAGCATGATCGGGAATGAGCAGTTCTTC.

This clone has ten or more counts. The chain joins TRBV19 to TRBJ1-1; possibly TRBD1 for D (5 bases). Between the trimmed V and J ends, which lost 6 bases and 1 base, there was a span of 12 bases. From germline, CDR1 is LNHDA and CDR2 SQIVND (reference sequence). CDR3 size: 14 residues. For the CDR3, the DNA is TGTGCCAGTAGGGCCCGGGGCGCGAACACTGAAGCTTTCTTT. The encoded protein is CASRARGANTEAFF.

At least ten counts were recorded for this clone. The chain recombines TRBV30 with TRBJ2-3; 14 bases agree with TRBD2. CDR1 and CDR2 (germline): GTSNPN, SVGIG (reference sequence). The J segment lost 0 bases and the V segment lost 1 base, leaving 3 bases of the junction unmatched. CDR3 length: 17 amino acids. CDR3 sequence reads: CAWSGLAGGRSTDTQYF. The CDR3 DNA is TGTGCCTGGAGTGGACTAGCGGGAGGGCGTAGCACAGATACGCAGTATTTT.

This clone was counted ten times or more. V gene TRBV5-1 combines with J gene TRBJ2-1; a possible D gene is TRBD2 (6 bases). V was clipped by 3 bases and J by 4 bases, with 8 bases between them. Germline V lookup: CDR1 SGHRS, CDR2 YFSETQ. The CDR3 is made up of 13 amino acids. CDR3 in amino acids: CASSSGGYNEQFF. In DNA form, the CDR3 reads TGCGCCAGCAGCTCCGGGGGTTACAATGAGCAGTTCTTC.

This clone was observed at least ten times. The chain has TRBV15 and TRBJ2-7; D is perhaps TRBD1 (5 bases). Trimming took off 1 base at V and 6 bases at J, with 10 bases between the two ends. The CDR3 totals 13 residues. In germline, CDR1 is LNHNV, CDR2 YYDKDF (reference sequence). This CDR3 is CATSRGQTFEQYF. CDR3 in DNA: TGTGCCACCAGCAGAGGACAGACCTTCGAGCAGTACTTC. Complete variable domain (other parts from reference TRBV15 and TRBJ2-7): DAMVIQNPRYQVTQFGKPVTLSCSQTLNHNVMYWYQQKSSQAPKLLFHYYDKDFNNEADTPDNFQSRRPNTSFCFLDIRSPGLGDTAMYLCATSRGQTFEQYFGPGTRLTVT.

Ten or more counts support this clone. The chain employs TRBV6-1 and TRBJ2-1; 7 nucleotides align to TRBD1. The trim removed 4 bases at V and 3 bases at J, leaving 12 bases unmatched. CDR3 size: 17 residues. Germline V gene sequence: CDR1 MNHNS, CDR2 SASEGT. The CDR3 loop reads CASSVPLRDRYYNEQFF. The DNA of the CDR3 is TGTGCCAGCAGTGTGCCCCTCCGGGACAGATACTACAATGAGCAGTTCTTC.

This clone was seen many times. V gene TRBV11-3 combines with J gene TRBJ1-4; D may be TRBD1 (5 bases). Trimming took 5 bases from V and 0 from J, leaving 16 bases between them. The CDR3 is made up of 17 amino acids. Germline values: CDR1 SGHNT, CDR2 YENEEA. Written as DNA, the CDR3 is TGTGCCAGCAGCGGGGGGAGGACGCCGGCAACTAATGAAAAACTGTTTTTT. It codes for CASSGGRTPATNEKLFF.

This clone was counted ten times or more. The CDR3 bases are TGTGCCAGCAGTTTCGTCCAACAAGAGACCCAGTACTTC. This encodes CASSFVQQETQYF. The chain is built from TRBV28 and TRBJ2-5; D unclear. The ends were cut back, 3 bases at V and 2 bases at J, with 7 bases in the middle. The CDR3 covers 13 residues. The germline gives CDR1 MDHEN, CDR2 SYDVKM.

This clone appeared many times. V and J are TRBV27 and TRBJ1-2; TRBD1 aligns across 7 bases. The germline V gene encodes CDR1 MNHEY and CDR2 SMNVEV (reference sequence). V lost 7 bases and J lost 5; bases outside the gene matches: 13. This CDR3 is built from 15 residues. CDR3 sequence (DNA): TGTGCCAGCATCGGGACAGCCTCTGGGGGGTATGGCTACACCTTC. This gives the protein CASIGTASGGYGYTF.

V gene TRBV9 combines with J gene TRBJ1-4; TRBD1 matches at 9 bases. V lost 4 bases and J lost 7; bases outside the gene matches: 5. The CDR3 is 14 residues long. Germline V gene sequence: CDR1 SGDLS, CDR2 YYNGEE. The CDR3 sequence is CASSQGQGSEKLFF. CDR3 sequence (DNA): TGTGCCAGCAGCCAGGGACAGGGCTCTGAAAAACTGTTTTTT.

For this clone: Possible read error: a much larger clone is one base away. This chain links TRBV29-1 with TRBJ2-1, with TRBD1 matching 8 bases. Germline CDR1 reads SQVTM; CDR2 reads ANQGSEA. This CDR3 has 16 amino acids. V was pared by 7 bases and J by 0 bases, with 11 bases of the junction left unmatched. In nucleotides, the CDR3 is TGCAGCGCAGAAACTAGACAGGGGTACTCCTACAATGAGCAGTTCTTC. This translates into CSAETRQGYSYNEQFF.